These 9 T cell receptor beta chains were sequenced from one sample in a study of T cell responses to AZD1222 COVID-19 vaccine. Measured with immunoSEQ multiplex PCR; TCRdb has only the in-frame clones, and not every one. The sample includes over 150,000 clones, roughly nine tenths seen only once; the top ten take about 5.5%. Sequenced here: peripheral blood, sampled on day 0 of MenACWY control vaccination. The receptor set was obtained from an adult in good health.

This clone showed up just a few times. The CDR3 DNA reads TGTGCCACCAGTGATCCCCTGGGGACGGCTAGCACAGATACGCAGTATTTT. Its translation is CATSDPLGTASTDTQYF. The V gene is TRBV24-1, the J gene TRBJ2-3, with D perhaps matching TRBD1 or TRBD2 (5 bases each). The CDR3 is 17 amino acids. From germline, CDR1 is KGHDR and CDR2 SFDVKD. Trimming pared 3 bases from V and 0 bases from J, leaving 15 bases between.

The chain carries TRBV25-1 and TRBJ1-2; D gene ambiguous. Germline V gives CDR1 MGHDK, CDR2 SYGVNS. V lost 3 bases to trimming and J lost 6 bases, with 8 bases between them. The length of the CDR3 is 12 residues. The CDR3 region is CASSDTPDGYTF. The CDR3, as DNA: TGTGCCAGCAGTGACACACCTGATGGCTACACCTTC.

V and J are TRBV6-5 and TRBJ1-1, with TRBD1 as a possible D gene (6 bases). Trimming left V 5 bases short and J 1 base short, with 11 bases between. There are 14 residues in the CDR3. Germline CDR1 is MNHEY and CDR2 is SVGAGI. CDR3 sequence reads: CASSPRGENTEAFF. For the CDR3, the DNA is TGTGCCAGCAGTCCTAGGGGGGAGAACACTGAAGCTTTCTTT.

This clone came up once. The chain has TRBV5-1 and TRBJ2-2; D might be TRBD1 or TRBD2, each matching 5 bases. Germline V gene lookup returns CDR1 SGHRS and CDR2 YFSETQ. The CDR3 contains 15 residues. Trimming removed 0 bases at V and 3 bases at J, with 9 bases between. The CDR3 nucleotides are TGCGCCAGCAGCTTGGGGGACCGGGACACCGGGGAGCTGTTTTTT. Translation gives CASSLGDRDTGELFF.

The CDR3 DNA follows: TGTGCCAGCAGTTTAGGGATCCGGGCAGGGGTGAACACTGAAGCTTTCTTT. The encoded protein is CASSLGIRAGVNTEAFF. The V and J genes are TRBV27 and TRBJ1-1, with D perhaps matching TRBD1 (6 bases). V lost 2 bases and J lost 0, with 16 bases in between. This CDR3 spans 17 amino acids. Germline loops: CDR1 MNHEY, CDR2 SMNVEV (reference sequence).

This CDR3 is CASSFPDSNYGYTF. The DNA for the CDR3 is TGTGCCAGCAGCTTCCCGGACAGCAACTATGGCTACACCTTC. The chain couples TRBV5-8 to TRBJ1-2, with TRBD1 as a possible D gene (6 bases). The CDR3 has 14 residues. Germline lookup yields CDR1 SGHTS and CDR2 YDEGEE. Trimming left V 2 bases short and J 2 bases short, with 10 bases between. Complete variable domain (other parts from reference TRBV5-8 and TRBJ1-2): EAGVTQSPTHLIKTRGQQATLRCSPISGHTSVYWYQQALGLGLQFLLWYDEGEERNRGNFPPRFSGRQFPNYSSELNVNALELEDSALYLCASSFPDSNYGYTFGSGTRLTVV.

V is TRBV5-4 and J is TRBJ2-7; 10 positions match TRBD1. Trimming cost V 2 bases and J 2 bases; bases outside gene matches: 7. From germline, CDR1 is SGHNT and CDR2 YYREEE (reference sequence). This CDR3 comprises 16 residues. CDR3 sequence: CASSLEPGQGTYEQYF. CDR3 nucleotide sequence: TGTGCCAGCAGCTTAGAACCGGGACAGGGGACCTACGAGCAGTACTTC. Using reference TRBV5-4 and TRBJ2-7 for the parts outside the CDR3, the full variable domain is ETGVTQSPTHLIKTRGQQVTLRCSSQSGHNTVSWYQQALGQGPQFIFQYYREEENGRGNFPPRFSGLQFPNYSSELNVNALELDDSALYLCASSLEPGQGTYEQYFGPGTRLTVT.

V and J are TRBV2 and TRBJ1-3; no firm D call. Trimming removed 2 bases from V and 0 bases from J, with 8 bases in between. This CDR3 contains 15 residues. CDR1 and CDR2 (germline): SNHLY, FYNNEI. The DNA for the CDR3 is TGTGCCAGCAGTGAATTGGGGTTCTCTGGAAACACCATATATTTT. As protein: CASSELGFSGNTIYF.

V usage is TRBV4-1 and J usage is TRBJ1-6; D gene unclear. The germline V gene has CDR1 MGHRA and CDR2 YSYEKL. The CDR3 consists of 16 residues. The V and J ends lost 1 base and 5 bases respectively, with 12 bases between them. CDR3 nucleotides: TGCGCCAGCAGCCAAGGGCAGAGCTCGGATAATTCACCCCTCCACTTT. Protein: CASSQGQSSDNSPLHF.